These 14 T cell receptor beta chains came from one sample sequenced in a study of identical twins. TCRdb redid the calling of the 5' RACE reads with MiXCR, one entry per CDR3 protein. Here the sample spans a few hundred thousand distinct CDR3 sequences, less than 25% being singletons. These data were also reused for a study on T cells expressing NK-cell markers.

Material: CD4+ T cells sorted from blood. These receptors came from a woman aged 18-35 years in good health.

This clonotype came up a few times. The chain joins TRBV20-1 to TRBJ2-3; a weak D match, TRBD2 (6 bases). The CDR3 is 15 amino acids. Germline V gene lookup returns CDR1 DFQATT and CDR2 SNEGSKA (reference sequence). V lost 0 bases and J 0 bases, leaving 10 bases between the germline ends. The CDR3 bases are TGCAGTGCTAGAGATCCTAGCGACAGCACAGATACGCAGTATTTT. Protein sequence: CSARDPSDSTDTQYF.

The CDR3 spells CASSSRHRPQETQYF. CDR3 DNA: TGTGCCAGCAGCTCCCGGCACAGACCCCAAGAGACCCAGTACTTC. V usage is TRBV3-1 and J usage is TRBJ2-5; D is uncertain. CDR1 LGHDT and CDR2 YNNKEL come from the germline V gene (reference sequence). The CDR3 has 15 amino acids. V was pared by 5 bases and J by 1 base, with 14 bases between.

The chain couples TRBV20-1 to TRBJ2-5; TRBD2 is a possible D gene (6 bases). Germline V lookup: CDR1 DFQATT, CDR2 SNEGSKA (reference sequence). V dropped 4 bases and J dropped 5 bases, with 14 bases sitting between them. This CDR3 contains 13 residues. CDR3 protein: CSATPGRRETQYF. The CDR3 nucleotides are TGCAGTGCTACCCCGGGGAGGCGGGAGACCCAGTACTTC.

This chain connects TRBV2 to TRBJ2-7; no clear D. The V end was cut by 8 bases, the J end by 3 bases, with 5 bases between. The V gene's germline CDR1 is SNHLY and CDR2 FYNNEI. The CDR3 runs to 10 residues. As DNA, the CDR3 is TGTGCCAGCGCAGACTACGAGCAGTACTTC. It encodes CASADYEQYF.

This clonotype has just a few counts. The CDR3 region is CASSFGLPGPIDTQYF. The CDR3 nucleotides read TGTGCCAGCAGCTTCGGACTTCCTGGACCGATAGATACGCAGTATTTT. The chain combines TRBV6-4 with TRBJ2-3, with D possibly being TRBD2 (5 bases). The germline V and J ends were trimmed by 6 bases and 5 bases, with 21 bases remaining between them. This CDR3 comprises 16 residues. Germline CDR1 is MRHNA and CDR2 is SNTAGT.

The gene calls are TRBV20-1 and TRBJ2-1; 8 bases are shared with TRBD2. The germline gives CDR1 DFQATT, CDR2 SNEGSKA (reference sequence). The CDR3 is 12 amino acids. The V and J ends lost 4 bases and 5 bases, in that order; junction bases with no gene match: 1. In DNA form, the CDR3 reads TGCAGTGCTAAGCGGGGGAACAATGAGCAGTTCTTC. Protein: CSAKRGNNEQFF.

This chain links TRBV5-5 with TRBJ2-7, with TRBD1 matching over 11 bases. This CDR3 has 16 amino acids. Trimming took 4 bases from V and 3 from J; bases not matched to a gene: 9. Germline V gene data show CDR1 as SGHKS and CDR2 as YYEKEE (reference sequence). CDR3 region: CASSPFWDRGIYEQYF. In nucleotides, the CDR3 is TGTGCCAGCAGCCCCTTCTGGGACAGGGGGATCTACGAGCAGTACTTC.

V gene TRBV7-9 combines with J gene TRBJ2-7, with D possibly being TRBD1 or TRBD2 (7 bases each). The V gene's germline CDR1 is SEHNR and CDR2 FQNEAQ (reference sequence). This CDR3 spans 13 amino acids. Trimming took 0 bases from V and 11 from J, leaving 14 bases between them. This CDR3 is CASSLALRGGKYF. The CDR3 region has the DNA TGTGCCAGCAGCTTAGCCCTCAGGGGGGGGAAGTACTTC.

This clonotype was seen more than once but under ten times. V is TRBV7-8 and J is TRBJ2-3; TRBD2 might be the D (5 bases). Germline loops: CDR1 SGHVS, CDR2 FQNEAQ. CDR3 length: 16 residues. Trimming removed 1 base at V and 2 bases at J, with 13 bases between. Here the CDR3 reads CASSLGIRGDTDTQYF. In DNA, the CDR3 is TGTGCCAGCAGCTTAGGTATACGGGGTGACACAGATACGCAGTATTTT.

The rearrangement links TRBV7-9 to TRBJ2-4; 10 nucleotides line up with TRBD1. CDR3 size: 17 residues. V was clipped by 6 bases and J by 0 bases; unmatched bases: 8. The germline CDR1 and CDR2 sequences are SEHNR and FQNEAQ (reference sequence). The CDR3 nucleotides read TGTGCCAGCAGTCTCGGACAGGGGGTACTAGCCAAAAACATTCAGTACTTC. This codes for CASSLGQGVLAKNIQYF.

The rearrangement links TRBV12-3 or TRBV12-4 to TRBJ1-5; D unclear. The CDR3 extends over 13 amino acids. Trimming took 3 bases from V and 5 from J, leaving 8 bases between them. The CDR3 coding sequence is TGTGCCAGCAGTTTCCGGGAGGATCAGCCCCAGCATTTT. This sequence encodes CASSFREDQPQHF.

J is TRBJ2-7 and V is TRBV6-1; 10 positions match TRBD2. Germline values: CDR1 MNHNS, CDR2 SASEGT. The CDR3 length is 15 residues. CDR3 DNA sequence: TGTGCGACTTCTACCTCTAGCGGGAGCCCCAACGAGCAGTACTTC. This gives the protein CATSTSSGSPNEQYF.

As DNA, the CDR3 is TGTGCCAGCTCCGAGGGGGCGAATAATGAAAAACTGTTTTTT. This codes for CASSEGANNEKLFF. The chain links TRBV2 to TRBJ1-4; 7 nucleotides align to TRBD1. With V trimmed by 8 bases and J by 4 bases, 7 bases remained unmatched. From germline, CDR1 is SNHLY and CDR2 FYNNEI. This CDR3 has 14 residues.

The rearrangement links TRBV18 to TRBJ1-1, with TRBD1 identical over 7 bases. This CDR3 contains 12 residues. Germline V gives CDR1 KGHSH, CDR2 LQKENI. The V gene end was trimmed by 3 bases and the J gene end by 8 bases; junction bases not matched to a gene: 3. This chain's CDR3 is CASSPGGGEAFF. CDR3 nucleotide sequence: TGTGCCAGCTCACCGGGAGGGGGCGAAGCTTTCTTT. The whole variable domain, remainder taken from reference TRBV18 and TRBJ1-1, is NAGVMQNPRHLVRRRGQEARLRCSPMKGHSHVYWYRQLPEEGLKFMVYLQKENIIDESGMPKERFSAEFPKEGPSILRIQQVVRGDSAAYFCASSPGGGEAFFGQGTRLTVV.